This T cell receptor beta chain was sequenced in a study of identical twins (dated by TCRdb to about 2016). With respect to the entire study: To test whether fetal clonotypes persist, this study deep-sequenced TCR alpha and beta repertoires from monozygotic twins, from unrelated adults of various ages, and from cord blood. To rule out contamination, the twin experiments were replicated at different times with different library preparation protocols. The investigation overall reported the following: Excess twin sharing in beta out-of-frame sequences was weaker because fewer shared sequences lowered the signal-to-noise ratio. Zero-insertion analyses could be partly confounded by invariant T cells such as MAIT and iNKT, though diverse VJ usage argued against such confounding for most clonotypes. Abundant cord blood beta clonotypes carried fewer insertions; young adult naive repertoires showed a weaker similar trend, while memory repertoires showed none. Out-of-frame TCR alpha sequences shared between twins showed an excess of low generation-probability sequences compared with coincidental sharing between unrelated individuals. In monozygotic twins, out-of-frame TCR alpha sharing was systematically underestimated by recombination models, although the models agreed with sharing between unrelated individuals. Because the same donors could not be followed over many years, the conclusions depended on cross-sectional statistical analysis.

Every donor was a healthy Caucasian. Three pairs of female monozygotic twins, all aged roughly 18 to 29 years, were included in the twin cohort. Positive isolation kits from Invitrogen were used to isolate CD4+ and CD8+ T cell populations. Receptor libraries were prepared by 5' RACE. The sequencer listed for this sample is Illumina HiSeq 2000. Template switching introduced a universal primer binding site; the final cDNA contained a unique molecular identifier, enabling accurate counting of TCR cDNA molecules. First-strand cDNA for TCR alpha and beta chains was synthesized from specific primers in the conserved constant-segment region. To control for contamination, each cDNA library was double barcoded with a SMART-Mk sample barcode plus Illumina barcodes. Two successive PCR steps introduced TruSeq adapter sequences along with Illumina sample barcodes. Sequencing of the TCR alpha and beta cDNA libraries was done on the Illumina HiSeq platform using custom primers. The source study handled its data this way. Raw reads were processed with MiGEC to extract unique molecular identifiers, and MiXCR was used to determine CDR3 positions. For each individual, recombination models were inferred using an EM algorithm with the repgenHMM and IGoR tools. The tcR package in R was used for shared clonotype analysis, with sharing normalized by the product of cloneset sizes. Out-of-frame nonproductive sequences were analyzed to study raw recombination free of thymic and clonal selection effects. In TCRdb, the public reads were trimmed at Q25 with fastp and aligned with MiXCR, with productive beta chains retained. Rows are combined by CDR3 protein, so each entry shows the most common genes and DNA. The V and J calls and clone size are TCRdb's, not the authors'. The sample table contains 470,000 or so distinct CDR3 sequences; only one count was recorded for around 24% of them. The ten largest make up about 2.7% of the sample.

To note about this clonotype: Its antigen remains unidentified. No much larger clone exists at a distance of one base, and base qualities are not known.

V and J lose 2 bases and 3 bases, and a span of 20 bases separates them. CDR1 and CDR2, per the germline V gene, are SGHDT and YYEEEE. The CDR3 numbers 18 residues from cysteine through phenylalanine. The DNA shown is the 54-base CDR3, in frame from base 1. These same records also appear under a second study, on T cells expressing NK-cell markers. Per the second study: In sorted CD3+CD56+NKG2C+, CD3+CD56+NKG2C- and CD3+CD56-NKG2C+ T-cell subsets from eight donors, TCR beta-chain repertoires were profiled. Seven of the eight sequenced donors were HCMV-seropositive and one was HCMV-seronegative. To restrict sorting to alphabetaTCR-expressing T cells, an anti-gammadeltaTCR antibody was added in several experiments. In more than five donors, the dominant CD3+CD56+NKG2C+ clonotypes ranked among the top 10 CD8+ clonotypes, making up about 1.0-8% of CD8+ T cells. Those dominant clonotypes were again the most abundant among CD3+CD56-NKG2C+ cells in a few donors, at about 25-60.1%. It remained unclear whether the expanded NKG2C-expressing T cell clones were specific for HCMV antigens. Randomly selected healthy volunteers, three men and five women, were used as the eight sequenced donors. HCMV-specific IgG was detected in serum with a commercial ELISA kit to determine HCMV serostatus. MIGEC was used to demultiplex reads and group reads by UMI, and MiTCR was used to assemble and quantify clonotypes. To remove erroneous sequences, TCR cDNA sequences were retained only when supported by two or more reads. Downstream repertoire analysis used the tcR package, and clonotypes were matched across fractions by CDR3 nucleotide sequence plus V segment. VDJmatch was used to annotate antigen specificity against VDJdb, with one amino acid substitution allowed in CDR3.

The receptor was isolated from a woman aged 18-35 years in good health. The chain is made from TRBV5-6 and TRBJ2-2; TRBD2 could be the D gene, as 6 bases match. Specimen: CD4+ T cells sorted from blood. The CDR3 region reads CASSFISIGGRHTGELFF. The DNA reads TGTGCCAGCAGCTTCATAAGTATAGGAGGGAGACACACCGGGGAGCTGTTTTTT.